This T cell receptor beta chain was captured by sequencing in a study of shared clonotypes between healthy human individuals. Findings and limits, study-wide: Clonotypes shared by all four donors outscored non-shared clonotypes in generation probability.

Assay: immunoSEQ multiplex PCR; the TCRdb copy retains only in-frame clones and omits some. Of 2 million or so clones listed, over 85% are singletons. Trimming took off 0 bases at V and 0 bases at J, with 9 bases between the two ends. This CDR3 is 15 amino acids long. CDR1 is SGHAT and CDR2 is FQNNGV in the germline V gene. Positive CCR7 selection of CD45RO-negative cells yielded the naive CD8 cells, and terminally differentiated effector memory CD45RA+ cells were excluded. As regards this clone: Its specificity is not known.

The material sequenced was naive CD8+ T cells sorted from blood. The origin of this receptor is a man younger than 35 in good health. The V gene is TRBV11-2, the J gene TRBJ2-7; D gene ambiguous. Here the CDR3 DNA reads TGTGCCAGCAGCTTAGAGGTCAGCAGCTCCTACGAGCAGTACTTC. It specifies CASSLEVSSSYEQYF.